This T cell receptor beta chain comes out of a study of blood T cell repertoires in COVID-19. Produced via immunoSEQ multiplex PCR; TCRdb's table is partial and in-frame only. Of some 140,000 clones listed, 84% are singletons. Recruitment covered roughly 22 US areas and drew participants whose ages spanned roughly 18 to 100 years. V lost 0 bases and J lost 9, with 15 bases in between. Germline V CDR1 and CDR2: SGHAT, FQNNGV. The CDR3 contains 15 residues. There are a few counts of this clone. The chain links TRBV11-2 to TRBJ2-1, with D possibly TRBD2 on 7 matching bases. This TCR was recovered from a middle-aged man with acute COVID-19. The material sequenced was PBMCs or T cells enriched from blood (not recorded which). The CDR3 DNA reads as TGTGCCAGCAGCTTAGAGGGGGGGGCCGGTGGTGAGCAGTTCTTC. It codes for CASSLEGGAGGEQFF.